The 6 T cell receptor beta chains below all came from one sample that was sequenced in a study of T cells in Graves' hyperthyroidism and ophthalmopathy. Amplification of TCR beta CDR3 regions used RNA as the template. HTBI primers drove first-round RT-PCR of the TCR CDR3. TCRdb re-called the multiplex PCR reads through MiXCR, storing one row per CDR3 protein. Here the sample spans fewer than 600,000 distinct CDR3 sequences, 14% being singletons. Sequenced sample: blood. Receptors were obtained from a woman younger than 30 with Graves' hyperthyroidism.

As regards this clonotype: Given a much more abundant clone one base away, this may be a read error. The chain employs TRBV29-1 and TRBJ1-3, with 7 bases aligning to TRBD1. This CDR3 is 19 amino acids long. Germline V gene data show CDR1 as SQVTM and CDR2 as ANQGSEA. The DNA of the CDR3 is TGCAGCGTTGTGGGGGGCCCCGCTGGGACAGCGAGCTCTAGAAACACCATATATTTT. It yields the protein CSVVGGPAGTASSRNTIYF.

There are many counts of this clonotype. J is TRBJ1-2 and V is TRBV6-1; tentatively, D is TRBD1 (5 bases). The V end lost 6 bases, the J end lost 6 bases, and 8 bases lay between the germline ends. The CDR3 spans 11 residues. Germline V CDR1 and CDR2: MNHNS, SASEGT. The CDR3 reads CASRQGNGYTF. The CDR3 region has the DNA TGTGCCAGCAGGCAGGGAAATGGCTACACCTTC.

This clonotype was seen at least ten times. The rearrangement links TRBV19 to TRBJ1-1, with 8 bases that match TRBD1. CDR1 and CDR2 (germline): LNHDA, SQIVND (reference sequence). Trimming cost V 7 bases and J 4 bases; bases outside gene matches: 20. The CDR3 totals 18 residues. CDR3 nucleotides: TGTGCCAGTAACTCTTACCTGCTAGGCGGACAGGGACCCACTGAAGCTTTCTTT. Translated, it gives CASNSYLLGGQGPTEAFF.

There are a few counts of this clonotype. The chain combines TRBV19 with TRBJ1-5, with D possibly being TRBD1 (5 bases). Germline assignment: CDR1 LNHDA and CDR2 SQIVND (reference sequence). V was pared by 6 bases and J by 1 base, with 16 bases between. The CDR3 is 16 amino acids. As DNA, the CDR3 is TGTGCCAGTAGCACGACAGAGGGAAGAAGCAATCAGCCCCAGCATTTT. As protein: CASSTTEGRSNQPQHF.

The V call is TRBV28, the J call TRBJ2-3; tentative D call: TRBD2 (6 bases). The CDR3 contains 15 residues. CDR1 is MDHEN, CDR2 SYDVKM, per germline. Trimming shortened V by 6 bases and J by 4 bases, and 17 bases separated the two germline ends. The CDR3 DNA follows: TGTGCCAGCAGCCTACATACGCCTAGCGCAGATACGCAGTATTTT. Translating it yields CASSLHTPSADTQYF.

There are many counts of this clonotype. The chain has TRBV12-3 or TRBV12-4 and TRBJ2-7; D perhaps matches TRBD2 (5 bases). The CDR3 has 13 amino acids. Trimming removed 3 bases from V and 9 bases from J, with 15 bases in between. The CDR3 loop is CASSFGIGSRQYF. The CDR3 DNA follows: TGTGCCAGCAGTTTCGGGATAGGGTCCCGGCAGTACTTC.